These 21 T cell receptor beta chains came from one sample sequenced in a study of CD8 T cells in Susac syndrome. After extraction with the RNeasy kit, about 0.5 to 1 ug of the RNA was reverse transcribed using random hexamers. TCRdb fed the immunoSEQ multiplex PCR reads into MiXCR, producing one record per CDR3 protein. The profile shows about 66,000 distinct CDR3 sequences, approximately 93% of them singletons. Sequencing input: CD8+ T cells from PBMCs. The receptors derive from a human donor with multiple sclerosis.

The gene calls are TRBV24-1 and TRBJ2-7; D is perhaps TRBD1 or TRBD2 (5 bases each). CDR3 size: 13 residues. V lost 9 bases to trimming and J lost 7 bases, with 18 bases between them. Germline loops: CDR1 KGHDR, CDR2 SFDVKD. This CDR3 reads CATGPGRAREQYF. CDR3 nucleotide sequence: TGTGCCACCGGCCCGGGACGGGCGAGGGAGCAGTACTTC.

The V gene is TRBV6-4, the J gene TRBJ2-1; TRBD2 agrees at 8 bases. Trimming removed 6 bases from V and 1 base from J; junction bases left unmatched: 5. Germline values: CDR1 MRHNA, CDR2 SNTAGT. CDR3 length: 15 amino acids. The CDR3 here is CASRDSGVSYNEQFF. In DNA, the CDR3 is TGTGCCAGCAGAGATAGCGGGGTGTCCTACAATGAGCAGTTCTTC.

The chain has TRBV28 and TRBJ1-2; D is unclear. Germline V gene data show CDR1 as MDHEN and CDR2 as SYDVKM. Trimming left V 2 bases short and J 0 bases short, with 7 bases between. CDR3 size: 14 residues. CDR3 sequence reads: CASSLRLANYGYTF. The CDR3 region has the DNA TGTGCCAGCAGTTTAAGACTAGCTAACTATGGCTACACCTTC.

The gene calls are TRBV29-1 and TRBJ2-5; D is ambiguous. The CDR3 is made up of 10 amino acids. CDR1 and CDR2 from the germline V gene are SQVTM and ANQGSEA. V was clipped by 3 bases and J by 5 bases, with 4 bases between them. The CDR3 DNA follows: TGCAGCGTTGAGCGGGAGACCCAGTACTTC. Encoded protein: CSVERETQYF.

The V gene is TRBV7-9, the J gene TRBJ2-5; TRBD2 is a possible D gene (5 bases). The ends were cut back, 4 bases at V and 3 bases at J, with 15 bases in the middle. The CDR3 is 15 residues long. CDR1 and CDR2 (germline): SEHNR, FQNEAQ (reference sequence). In nucleotides, the CDR3 is TGTGCCAGCAGCTCAACCGGGATTTGGGAAGAGACCCAGTACTTC. This codes for CASSSTGIWEETQYF. The complete variable domain, with remaining parts taken from reference TRBV7-9 and TRBJ2-5, reads DTGVSQNPRHKITKRGQNVTFRCDPISEHNRLYWYRQTLGQGPEFLTYFQNEAQLEKSRLLSDRFSAERPKGSFSTLEIQRTEQGDSAMYLCASSSTGIWEETQYFGPGTRLLVL.

This clonotype was picked up one time. The CDR3 region has the DNA TGTGCCAGCAAGTCTAAGCCTCCTAACTATGGCTACACCTTC. This sequence encodes CASKSKPPNYGYTF. This rearrangement joins TRBV27 to TRBJ1-2, with D unclear. The germline V gene encodes CDR1 MNHEY and CDR2 SMNVEV (reference sequence). V was clipped by 7 bases and J by 0 bases, with 12 bases between them. The CDR3 covers 14 residues.

This rearrangement joins TRBV24-1 to TRBJ2-7, with D perhaps being TRBD1 or TRBD2 (5 bases each). The germline gives CDR1 KGHDR, CDR2 SFDVKD. The CDR3 covers 11 residues. The V and J ends lost 10 bases and 6 bases respectively, with 12 bases between them. The CDR3 coding sequence is TGTGCCACGGGGACGGGAACCGAGCAGTACTTC. Translating gives CATGTGTEQYF.

The J gene is TRBJ2-7, the V gene TRBV29-1, with a possible D match to TRBD1 (6 bases). CDR3 length: 12 amino acids. V lost 6 bases and J 3 bases, leaving 12 bases between the germline ends. Germline CDR1 reads SQVTM; CDR2 reads ANQGSEA. The CDR3 loop is CSVRTVSYEQYF. The CDR3 DNA is TGCAGCGTCAGGACAGTAAGCTACGAGCAGTACTTC.

The chain is built from TRBV27 and TRBJ2-7; 10 nucleotides align to TRBD1. The germline V gene has CDR1 MNHEY and CDR2 SMNVEV (reference sequence). The CDR3 runs to 14 residues. V lost 6 bases, J lost 2 bases, and 4 bases stayed unmatched. CDR3 sequence (DNA): TGTGCCAGCAGGCGACAGGGGGCCCCCTACGAGCAGTACTTC. It is translated as CASRRQGAPYEQYF.

The rearrangement links TRBV13 to TRBJ1-1; maybe TRBD1 (5 bases). V was pared by 5 bases and J by 7 bases, with 14 bases between. The CDR3 is 13 residues long. From germline, CDR1 is PRHDT and CDR2 FYEKMQ (reference sequence). The CDR3 sequence: CASSAMLGDEAFF. The CDR3 nucleotides are TGTGCCAGCAGCGCGATGCTAGGGGATGAAGCTTTCTTT.

V usage is TRBV6-2 or TRBV6-3 and J usage is TRBJ2-5, with unresolved D. Germline V CDR1 and CDR2: MNHEY, SVGEGT. The CDR3 spans 13 residues. Trimming shortened V by 4 bases and J by 3 bases, and 9 bases separated the two germline ends. The CDR3 region is CASSSTEKETQYF. The CDR3, as DNA: TGTGCCAGCAGTTCGACGGAAAAAGAGACCCAGTACTTC.

A remark on this clonotype: Germline and junction disagree at one end, which may indicate a read error. V usage is TRBV13 and J usage is TRBJ1-1, with 8 nucleotides matching TRBD1. The CDR3 totals 14 residues. Germline V CDR1 and CDR2: PRHDT, FYEKMQ (reference sequence). CDR3 sequence: CASSIGQGWSEAFF. The DNA for the CDR3 is TGTGCCAGCAGCATAGGACAGGGCTGGTCTGAAGCTTTCTTT.

In its sample, this clonotype was seen once. The V and J genes are TRBV30 and TRBJ2-7; D remains unclear. This CDR3 has 12 amino acids. Germline V gene sequence: CDR1 GTSNPN, CDR2 SVGIG (reference sequence). Trimming removed 3 bases at V and 2 bases at J, with 8 bases between. The CDR3 DNA reads TGTGCCTGGAGCCTGGGTACCTACGAGCAGTACTTC. Its translation is CAWSLGTYEQYF.

This chain joins TRBV14 and TRBJ1-1; D unresolved. The V gene lost 1 base and the J gene lost 1 base, with 4 bases spanning the gap. Germline V lookup: CDR1 SGHDN, CDR2 FVKESK. CDR3 length equals 13 residues. The CDR3, as DNA: TGTGCCAGCAGCCAAGCAGCGAACACTGAAGCTTTCTTT. This gives the protein CASSQAANTEAFF. Full variable domain (rest looked up from reference TRBV14 and TRBJ1-1): EAGVTQFPSHSVIEKGQTVTLRCDPISGHDNLYWYRRVMGKEIKFLLHFVKESKQDESGMPNNRFLAERTGGTYSTLKVQPAELEDSGVYFCASSQAANTEAFFGQGTRLTVV.

V usage is TRBV4-3 and J usage is TRBJ2-5, with 8 bases aligning to TRBD2. V trimming: 4 bases; J trimming: 3 bases; junction bases outside the gene matches: 10. This CDR3 is built from 16 residues. The germline gives CDR1 LGHNA, CDR2 YSLEER. DNA for the CDR3: TGCGCCAGCAGCCCCTCAGCGGGGGCGCGCGAAGAGACCCAGTACTTC. It encodes CASSPSAGAREETQYF.

The chain recombines TRBV28 with TRBJ2-5, with TRBD1 identical over 9 bases. Unmatched junction bases numbered 7, after V lost 5 bases and J lost 6 bases. The CDR3 is 14 amino acids. The germline V gene encodes CDR1 MDHEN and CDR2 SYDVKM. The CDR3: CASSPSGQGQTQYF. CDR3 bases: TGTGCCAGCAGTCCCTCGGGACAGGGCCAGACCCAGTACTTC. Variable domain in full (rest from reference TRBV28 and TRBJ2-5): DVKVTQSSRYLVKRTGEKVFLECVQDMDHENMFWYRQDPGLGLRLIYFSYDVKMKEKGDIPEGYSVSREKKERFSLILESASTNQTSMYLCASSPSGQGQTQYFGPGTRLLVL.

The rearrangement joins TRBV27 to TRBJ2-7, with D unclear. The V end lost 6 bases, the J end lost 4 bases, and 13 bases lay between the germline ends. The V gene's germline CDR1 is MNHEY and CDR2 SMNVEV (reference sequence). This CDR3 comprises 13 residues. The CDR3 DNA follows: TGTGCCAGCAGGCTAATAACAGCTTACGAGCAGTACTTC. The encoded protein is CASRLITAYEQYF.

The chain recombines TRBV29-1 with TRBJ2-5, with TRBD2 as a possible D gene (6 bases). The germline CDR1 and CDR2 sequences are SQVTM and ANQGSEA. This CDR3 contains 14 residues. Trimming shortened V by 4 bases and J by 4 bases, and 16 bases separated the two germline ends. In DNA, the CDR3 is TGCAGCGTTGGTGGAGGGGTGCTACCAGAGACCCAGTACTTC. Its protein is CSVGGGVLPETQYF.

The V and J genes are TRBV13 and TRBJ2-3, with 9 nucleotides matching TRBD2. Unmatched junction bases numbered 1, after V lost 2 bases and J lost 10 bases. CDR3 length: 12 amino acids. Germline CDR1 and CDR2: PRHDT and FYEKMQ (reference sequence). The DNA of the CDR3 is TGTGCCAGCAGCTTACAGCGGGAGGCGCAGTATTTT. The encoded protein is CASSLQREAQYF.

The CDR3 protein is CASSPGEPHGYTF. The CDR3 bases are TGTGCCAGCAGCCCAGGGGAACCGCATGGCTACACCTTC. The chain uses TRBV7-8 and TRBJ1-2; TRBD1 is a possible D gene (6 bases). This CDR3 is 13 amino acids long. Germline CDR1 is SGHVS and CDR2 is FQNEAQ. Trimming removed 5 bases at V and 6 bases at J, with 13 bases between.

The CDR3 protein is CASSGSPGQGYNEQFF. The CDR3 DNA is TGTGCCAGCAGCGGGTCGCCGGGACAGGGTTACAATGAGCAGTTCTTC. The V call is TRBV7-3, the J call TRBJ2-1; TRBD1 matches at 9 bases. CDR3 size: 16 residues. V dropped 5 bases and J dropped 4; count of bases not matched to a gene: 9. Germline CDR1 and CDR2: SGHTA and FQGTGA.